This is a list of T cell receptor beta chains from one sample in a study of immune evolution from preneoplasia to lung adenocarcinoma. Produced via immunoSEQ multiplex PCR; TCRdb's table is partial and in-frame only. The table lists 11,000 to 15,000 clones, about 80% of them singletons. The sequenced sample was FFPE minimally invasive lung adenocarcinoma tissue. These receptors all come from a person aged 60 to 85 with lung adenocarcinoma. Each CDR3 is given with its conserved first and last residue. A D gene is named only where the DNA matches it firmly. Clone size is given for some rows only: seen once, a few or many times, or a class if the clone is expanded.

D gene: -
V gene: TRBV9
clone size: -
J gene: TRBJ2-7
CDR3 DNA: TGTGCCAGCAGCGTAGTACCTCTGGGGGCCAGCTCCTACGAGCAGTACTTC
CDR3 protein: CASSVVPLGASSYEQYF

D gene: -
V gene: TRBV6-5
clone size: -
J gene: TRBJ1-3
CDR3 DNA: TGTGCCAGCAGTTACTCGAGGGCAGAATCTGGAAACACCATATATTTT
CDR3 protein: CASSYSRAESGNTIYF

D gene: -
V gene: TRBV7-9
clone size: -
J gene: TRBJ2-7
CDR3 DNA: TGTGCCAGCAGCTCCGGGAACTCCTACGAGCAGTACTTC
CDR3 protein: CASSSGNSYEQYF

D gene: -
V gene: TRBV28
clone size: once
J gene: TRBJ2-6
CDR3 DNA: TGTGCCAGCAGTTTCTTTGGGGGTGGTAGGGGGGCCAACGTCCTGACTTTC
CDR3 protein: CASSFFGGGRGANVLTF

D gene: -
V gene: TRBV30
clone size: -
J gene: TRBJ1-2
CDR3 DNA: TGTGCCTGGGCTCCGCGGGGGGCGCGGGGCTACACCTTC
CDR3 protein: CAWAPRGARGYTF

D gene: TRBD2
V gene: TRBV19
clone size: -
J gene: TRBJ2-1
CDR3 DNA: TGTGCCAGTAGTTCACAGCTCCAGACTAGCGGGAGGGCCTTCGATGAGCAGTTCTTC
CDR3 protein: CASSSQLQTSGRAFDEQFF

D gene: TRBD2
V gene: TRBV11-3
clone size: -
J gene: TRBJ2-3
CDR3 DNA: TGTGCCAGCAGCCCATCCGGGACTAGCGGTAGCACAGATACGCAGTATTTT
CDR3 protein: CASSPSGTSGSTDTQYF

D gene: -
V gene: TRBV21-1
clone size: -
J gene: TRBJ2-6
CDR3 DNA: TGTGCCAGCAGGACTAAACGTCAGGGGGCAGCTGTACCGTCTGGGGCCAACGTCCTGACTTTC
CDR3 protein: CASRTKRQGAAVPSGANVLTF

D gene: TRBD1
V gene: TRBV10-1
clone size: -
J gene: TRBJ2-5
CDR3 DNA: TGCGCCAGCAGTGAGTGGGACAGGAGAAAAGAGACCCAGTACTTC
CDR3 protein: CASSEWDRRKETQYF

D gene: -
V gene: TRBV28
clone size: -
J gene: TRBJ2-7
CDR3 DNA: TGTGCCAGCAGTTCCTCCTACGAGCAGTACTTC
CDR3 protein: CASSSSYEQYF

D gene: TRBD1
V gene: TRBV27
clone size: -
J gene: TRBJ1-1
CDR3 DNA: TGTGCCAGCAGGCGGGACAGGGTCACCACTGAAGCTTTCTTT
CDR3 protein: CASRRDRVTTEAFF

D gene: -
V gene: TRBV6-5
clone size: few
J gene: TRBJ2-7
CDR3 DNA: TGTGCCAGCAGTCCGGCAGGAGGGGCCTACGAGCAGTACTTC
CDR3 protein: CASSPAGGAYEQYF

D gene: TRBD1
V gene: TRBV10-3
clone size: once
J gene: TRBJ1-1
CDR3 DNA: TGTGCCATCAGTGAATTGGGGACAGGGCGATACTTT
CDR3 protein: CAISELGTGRYF

D gene: -
V gene: TRBV7-9
clone size: -
J gene: TRBJ2-4
CDR3 DNA: TGTGCCAGCAGCTTAGCGGGTTCCGCCAAAAACATTCAGTACTTC
CDR3 protein: CASSLAGSAKNIQYF

D gene: -
V gene: TRBV5-8
clone size: -
J gene: TRBJ2-3
CDR3 DNA: TGTGCCAGCAGCCCCCATGGGGGGCTCACAGATACGCAGTATTTT
CDR3 protein: CASSPHGGLTDTQYF

D gene: TRBD1
V gene: TRBV27
clone size: -
J gene: TRBJ1-4
CDR3 DNA: TGTGCCAGCAGTTCTCATTCCGGGACAGGGGATCGTAGTAGAAAACTGTTTTTT
CDR3 protein: CASSSHSGTGDRSRKLFF

D gene: -
V gene: TRBV28
clone size: -
J gene: TRBJ1-2
CDR3 DNA: TGTGCCAGCCGAACCCCCTCAGAATGGTGGGGCGGCTACACCTTC
CDR3 protein: CASRTPSEWWGGYTF

D gene: TRBD2
V gene: TRBV9
clone size: -
J gene: TRBJ2-3
CDR3 DNA: TGTGCCAGCACCGAGCGGGGGGGGATCACAGATACGCAGTATTTT
CDR3 protein: CASTERGGITDTQYF